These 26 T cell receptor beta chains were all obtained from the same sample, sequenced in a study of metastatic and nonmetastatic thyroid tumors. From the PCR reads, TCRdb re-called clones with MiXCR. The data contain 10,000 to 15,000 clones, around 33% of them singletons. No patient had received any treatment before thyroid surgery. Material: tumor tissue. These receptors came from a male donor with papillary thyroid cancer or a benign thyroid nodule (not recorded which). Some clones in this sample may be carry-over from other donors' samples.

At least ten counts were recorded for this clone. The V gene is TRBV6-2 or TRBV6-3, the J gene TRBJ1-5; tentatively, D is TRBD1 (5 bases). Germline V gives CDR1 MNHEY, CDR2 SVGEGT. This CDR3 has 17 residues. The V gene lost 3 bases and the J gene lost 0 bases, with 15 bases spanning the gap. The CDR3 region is CASSYFIRGPSNQPQHF. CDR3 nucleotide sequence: TGTGCCAGCAGTTATTTTATTCGGGGCCCTAGCAATCAGCCCCAGCATTTT.

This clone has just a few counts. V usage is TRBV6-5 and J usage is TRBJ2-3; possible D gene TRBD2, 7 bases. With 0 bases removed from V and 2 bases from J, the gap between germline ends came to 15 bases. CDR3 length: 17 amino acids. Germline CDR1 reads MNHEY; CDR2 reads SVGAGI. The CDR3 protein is CASSYSERGAITDTQYF. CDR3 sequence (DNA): TGTGCCAGCAGTTACTCTGAACGGGGGGCCATCACAGATACGCAGTATTTT.

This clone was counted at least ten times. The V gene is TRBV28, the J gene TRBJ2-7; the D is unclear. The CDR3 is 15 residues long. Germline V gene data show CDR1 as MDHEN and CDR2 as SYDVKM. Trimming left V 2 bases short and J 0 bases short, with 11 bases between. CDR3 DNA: TGTGCCAGCAGTTTAGCCGGACCCAGCTCCTACGAGCAGTACTTC. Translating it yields CASSLAGPSSYEQYF.

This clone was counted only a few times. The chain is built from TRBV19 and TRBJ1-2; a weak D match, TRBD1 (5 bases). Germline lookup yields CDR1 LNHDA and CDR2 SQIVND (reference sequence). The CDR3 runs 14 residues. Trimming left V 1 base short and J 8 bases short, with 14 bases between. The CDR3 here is CASSIATAEGGYTF. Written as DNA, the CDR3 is TGTGCCAGTAGTATAGCGACAGCGGAAGGGGGCTACACCTTC.

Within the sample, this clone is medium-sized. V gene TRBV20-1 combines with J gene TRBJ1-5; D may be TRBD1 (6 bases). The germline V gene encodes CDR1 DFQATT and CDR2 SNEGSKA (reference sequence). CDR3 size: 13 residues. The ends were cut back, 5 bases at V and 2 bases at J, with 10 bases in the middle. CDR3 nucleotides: TGCAGTGCTCTATACAGGGGCAATCAGCCCCAGCATTTT. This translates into CSALYRGNQPQHF.

The CDR3 is CASRVGVINQPQHF. The DNA of the CDR3 is TGTGCCAGCAGGGTCGGGGTTATCAATCAGCCCCAGCATTTT. This chain uses TRBV6-1 with TRBJ1-5; no clear D gene. Germline CDR1 is MNHNS and CDR2 is SASEGT. The CDR3 runs to 14 residues. V was cut by 6 bases and J by 3 bases, with 12 bases left in between.

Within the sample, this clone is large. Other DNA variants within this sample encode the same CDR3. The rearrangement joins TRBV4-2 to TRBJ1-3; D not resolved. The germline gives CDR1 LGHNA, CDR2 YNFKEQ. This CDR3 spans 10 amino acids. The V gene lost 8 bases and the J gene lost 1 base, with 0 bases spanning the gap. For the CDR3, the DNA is TGTGCCAGCTCTGGAAACACCATATATTTT. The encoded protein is CASSGNTIYF.

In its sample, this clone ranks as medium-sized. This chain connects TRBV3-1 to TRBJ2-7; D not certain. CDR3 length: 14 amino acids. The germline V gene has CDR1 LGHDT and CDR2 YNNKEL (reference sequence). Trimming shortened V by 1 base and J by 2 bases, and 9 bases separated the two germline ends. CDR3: CASSQGGNAYEQYF. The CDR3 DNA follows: TGTGCCAGCAGCCAAGGGGGAAATGCCTACGAGCAGTACTTC.

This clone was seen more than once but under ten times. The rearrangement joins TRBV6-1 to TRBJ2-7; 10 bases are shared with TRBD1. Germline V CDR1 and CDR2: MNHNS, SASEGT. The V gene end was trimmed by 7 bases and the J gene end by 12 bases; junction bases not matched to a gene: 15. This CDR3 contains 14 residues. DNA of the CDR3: TGTGCCAGCATTCGCGGAGCCGGGACAGGGGTATCGTACTTC. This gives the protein CASIRGAGTGVSYF.

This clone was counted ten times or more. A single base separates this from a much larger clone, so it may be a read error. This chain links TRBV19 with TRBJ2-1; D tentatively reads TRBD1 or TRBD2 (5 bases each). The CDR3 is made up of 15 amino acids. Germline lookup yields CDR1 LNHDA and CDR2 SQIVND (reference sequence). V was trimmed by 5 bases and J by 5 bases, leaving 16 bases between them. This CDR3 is CASSPMMGDHNEQFF. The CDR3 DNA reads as TGTGCCAGTAGTCCTATGATGGGGGATCACAATGAGCAGTTCTTC.

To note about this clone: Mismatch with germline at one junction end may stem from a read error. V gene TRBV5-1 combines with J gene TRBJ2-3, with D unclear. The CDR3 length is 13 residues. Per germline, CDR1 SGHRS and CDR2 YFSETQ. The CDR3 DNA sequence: TGCGCCAGCAGCTTGGACGCCTCAGATCCGCAGTATTTT. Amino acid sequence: CASSLDASDPQYF.

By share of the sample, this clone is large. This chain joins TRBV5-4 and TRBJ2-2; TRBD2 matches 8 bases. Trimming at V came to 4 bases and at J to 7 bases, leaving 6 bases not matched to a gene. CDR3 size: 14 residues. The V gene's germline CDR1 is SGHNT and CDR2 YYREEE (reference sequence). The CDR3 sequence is CASSTGLEVGELFF. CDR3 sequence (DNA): TGTGCCAGCAGCACGGGACTAGAGGTCGGGGAGCTGTTTTTT.

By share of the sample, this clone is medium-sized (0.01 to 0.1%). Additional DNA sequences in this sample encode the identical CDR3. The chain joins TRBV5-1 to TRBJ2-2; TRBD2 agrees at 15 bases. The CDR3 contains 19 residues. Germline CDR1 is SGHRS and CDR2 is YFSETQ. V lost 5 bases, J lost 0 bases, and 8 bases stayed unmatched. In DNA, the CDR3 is TGCGCCAGCAGAACCCGCGGGACTAGCGGGGGGCCGAACACCGGGGAGCTGTTTTTT. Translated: CASRTRGTSGGPNTGELFF.

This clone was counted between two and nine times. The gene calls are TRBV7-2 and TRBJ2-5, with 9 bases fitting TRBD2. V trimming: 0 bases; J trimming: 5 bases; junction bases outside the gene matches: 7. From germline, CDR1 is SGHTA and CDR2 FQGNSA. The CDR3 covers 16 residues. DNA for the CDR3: TGTGCCAGCAGCTTAGCGTCGCGGGGGGGAGGGGAGACCCAGTACTTC. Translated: CASSLASRGGGETQYF.

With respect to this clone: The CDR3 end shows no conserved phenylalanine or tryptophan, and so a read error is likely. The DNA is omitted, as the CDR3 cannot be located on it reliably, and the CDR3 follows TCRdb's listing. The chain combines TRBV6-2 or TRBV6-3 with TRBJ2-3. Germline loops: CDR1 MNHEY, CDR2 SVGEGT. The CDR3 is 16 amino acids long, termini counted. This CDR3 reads CASSYSTRCSSDTQSV.

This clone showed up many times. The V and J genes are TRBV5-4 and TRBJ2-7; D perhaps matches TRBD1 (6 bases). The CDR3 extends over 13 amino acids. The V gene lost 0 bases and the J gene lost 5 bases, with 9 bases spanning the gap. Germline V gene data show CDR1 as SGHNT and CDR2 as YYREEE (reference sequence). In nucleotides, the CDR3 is TGTGCCAGCAGCTTGGACAGGGTCGACGAGCAGTACTTC. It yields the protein CASSLDRVDEQYF. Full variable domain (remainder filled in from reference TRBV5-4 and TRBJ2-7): ETGVTQSPTHLIKTRGQQVTLRCSSQSGHNTVSWYQQALGQGPQFIFQYYREEENGRGNFPPRFSGLQFPNYSSELNVNALELDDSALYLCASSLDRVDEQYFGPGTRLTVT.

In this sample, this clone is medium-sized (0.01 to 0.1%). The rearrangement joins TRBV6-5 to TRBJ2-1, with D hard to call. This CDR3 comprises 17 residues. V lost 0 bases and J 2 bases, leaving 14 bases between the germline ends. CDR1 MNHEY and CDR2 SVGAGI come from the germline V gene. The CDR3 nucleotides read TGTGCCAGCAGTTACTCGGGTCCGGAGAACCCCTACAATGAGCAGTTCTTC. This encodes CASSYSGPENPYNEQFF.

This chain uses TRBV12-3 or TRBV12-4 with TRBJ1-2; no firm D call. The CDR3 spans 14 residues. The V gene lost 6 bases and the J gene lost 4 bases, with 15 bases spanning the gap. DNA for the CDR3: TGTGCCAGCAGCTCCCCTCCCGGAGTCTATGGCTACACCTTC. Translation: CASSSPPGVYGYTF.

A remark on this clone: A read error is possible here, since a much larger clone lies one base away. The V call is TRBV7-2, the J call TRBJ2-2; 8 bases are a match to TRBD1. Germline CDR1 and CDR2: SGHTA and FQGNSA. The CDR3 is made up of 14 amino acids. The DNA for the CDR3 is TGTGCCGGCAGCTTAGGGACAGGCACCGGGGAGCTGTTTTTT. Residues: CAGSLGTGTGELFF.

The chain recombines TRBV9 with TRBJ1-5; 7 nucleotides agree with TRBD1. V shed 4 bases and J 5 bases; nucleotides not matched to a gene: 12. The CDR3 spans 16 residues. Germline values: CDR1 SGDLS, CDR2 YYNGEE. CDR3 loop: CASSPWEGAADQPQHF. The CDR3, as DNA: TGTGCCAGCAGCCCCTGGGAGGGGGCAGCTGATCAGCCCCAGCATTTT. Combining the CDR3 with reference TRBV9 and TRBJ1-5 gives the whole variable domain DSGVTQTPKHLITATGQRVTLRCSPRSGDLSVYWYQQSLDQGLQFLIQYYNGEERAKGNILERFSAQQFPDLHSELNLSSLELGDSALYFCASSPWEGAADQPQHFGDGTRLSIL.

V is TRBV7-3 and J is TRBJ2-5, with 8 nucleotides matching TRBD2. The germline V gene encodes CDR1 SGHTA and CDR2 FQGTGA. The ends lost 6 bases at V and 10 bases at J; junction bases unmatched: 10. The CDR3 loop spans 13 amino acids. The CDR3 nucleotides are TGTGCCAGCAGTGTGACTAGCGTGAAGATCCAGTACTTC. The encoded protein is CASSVTSVKIQYF.

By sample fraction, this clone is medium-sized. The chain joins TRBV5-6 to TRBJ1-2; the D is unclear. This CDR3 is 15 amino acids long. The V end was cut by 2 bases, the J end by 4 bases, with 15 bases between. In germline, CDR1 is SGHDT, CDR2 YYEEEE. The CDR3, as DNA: TGTGCCAGCAGCTTTGGGAATTCCGGCGGCTATGGCTACACCTTC. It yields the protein CASSFGNSGGYGYTF.

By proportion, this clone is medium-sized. The chain's CDR3 is CASSIGTGRRETQYF. In nucleotides, the CDR3 is TGTGCCAGCAGCATCGGGACAGGGAGGAGGGAGACCCAGTACTTC. The genes are TRBV5-5 and TRBJ2-5, with 9 bases identical to TRBD1. This CDR3 is built from 15 residues. Trimming cost V 4 bases and J 5 bases; bases outside gene matches: 9. Germline V gene sequence: CDR1 SGHKS, CDR2 YYEKEE (reference sequence).

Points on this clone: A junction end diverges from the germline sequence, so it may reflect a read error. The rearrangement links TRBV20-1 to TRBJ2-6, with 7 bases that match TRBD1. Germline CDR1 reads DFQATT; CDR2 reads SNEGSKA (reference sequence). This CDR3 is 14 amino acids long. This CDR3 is CRAPDRAGANGLTF. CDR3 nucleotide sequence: TGCAGGGCGCCCGACAGGGCTGGGGCCAACGGCCTGACTTTC.

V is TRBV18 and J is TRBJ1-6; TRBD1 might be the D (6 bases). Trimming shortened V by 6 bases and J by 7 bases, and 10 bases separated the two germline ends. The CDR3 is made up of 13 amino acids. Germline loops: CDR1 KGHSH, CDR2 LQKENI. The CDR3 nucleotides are TGTGCCAGCTCGCGACAGGAAAATTCACCCCTCCACTTT. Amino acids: CASSRQENSPLHF. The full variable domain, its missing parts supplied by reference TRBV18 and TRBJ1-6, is NAGVMQNPRHLVRRRGQEARLRCSPMKGHSHVYWYRQLPEEGLKFMVYLQKENIIDESGMPKERFSAEFPKEGPSILRIQQVVRGDSAAYFCASSRQENSPLHFGNGTRLTVT.

CDR3 amino acids: CASSFYMTGDTQYF. The CDR3 DNA follows: TGCGCCAGCAGCTTTTACATGACGGGAGATACGCAGTATTTT. The chain couples TRBV5-1 to TRBJ2-3; no reliable D call. V lost 2 bases, J lost 5 bases, and 12 bases lay in between. The CDR3 extends over 14 amino acids. The V gene's germline CDR1 is SGHRS and CDR2 YFSETQ. Full variable domain (missing parts from reference TRBV5-1 and TRBJ2-3): KAGVTQTPRYLIKTRGQQVTLSCSPISGHRSVSWYQQTPGQGLQFLFEYFSETQRNKGNFPGRFSGRQFSNSRSEMNVSTLELGDSALYLCASSFYMTGDTQYFGPGTRLTVL.